This TCR beta chain was found in a study of regulatory T cells in long-lasting Graves disease. Study-wide results and limits: The work looked only at peripheral blood and did not look at thyroid tissue. Clonotypes that were public and shared totalled 2,500 to 3,000 in persistent patients versus roughly 1,000 in new patients.

As to time point: newly diagnosed GD, antithyroid drugs for less than 3 months. PBMC-derived RNA was used for the TCR library. Patients met American Thyroid Association criteria for Graves' disease. This clonotype appeared many times. Antigen: not known. CDR1 is KGHSH, CDR2 LQKENI, per germline. The V end was cut by 3 bases, the J end by 0 bases, with 11 bases between. The CDR3 runs 15 residues. Arm-PCR of CDR3 regions with iRepertoire HTBI primers generated TCR beta libraries. TCRdb re-called the multiplex PCR reads through MiXCR, storing one row per CDR3 protein. This sample has roughly 560,000 distinct CDR3 sequences, with 16% found just once. A further study also used this sample, focusing on T cells in Graves' hyperthyroidism and ophthalmopathy. That investigation notes: Patients were aged 18 to 65, had disease duration under 2 months, and had newly diagnosed hyperthyroidism.

This rearrangement joins TRBV18 to TRBJ1-1, with D possibly being TRBD1 (6 bases). The clonotype comes from a middle-aged woman with Graves disease. Sample: peripheral blood mononuclear cells (PBMCs), taken at new diagnosis, from a patient treated with antithyroid drugs. The CDR3 region has the DNA TGTGCCAGCTCACCCAAACAGGGCCTGAACACTGAAGCTTTCTTT. Translated, it gives CASSPKQGLNTEAFF.